These T cell receptor beta chains were read from a single sample in a study of patients and donors after allogeneic stem cell transplantation. TCRdb independently ran MiXCR on the RT-PCR reads; one entry per CDR3 protein. The sample lists about 960,000 distinct CDR3 sequences, about a sixth occurring once. The sample was blood, either unsorted or a sorted T cell fraction (not recorded which). The receptors were gathered from a human donor who was either an allogeneic HSCT recipient or a stem cell or donor lymphocyte infusion donor (not recorded which). It is not recorded whose cells these are; they may come from a transplant donor. CDR3s include the opening cysteine and the closing phenylalanine or tryptophan. The D gene is left open where the match is weak. Rows may omit the clone size; those that give it use once, few, many or a size class.

d_call	clone_size	v_call	cdr3_length	j_call	cdr3_nt	cdr3_aa
TRBD2	NA	TRBV5-1	16	TRBJ2-5	TGCGCCAGCAGCTCCCCTTTGCGCGGGAGCGGGGAGACCCAGTACTTC	CASSSPLRGSGETQYF
TRBD2	many	TRBV4-1	16	TRBJ2-1	TGCGCCAGCAGCCTAAGTAAGGGGACTAGCCTGTATGAGCAGTTCTTC	CASSLSKGTSLYEQFF
NA	NA	TRBV2	15	TRBJ1-2	TGTGCCAGCAGCCCCACATGGAGCAATAACTATGGCTACACCTTC	CASSPTWSNNYGYTF
NA	NA	TRBV7-8	15	TRBJ1-1	TGTGCCAGCAGCGTGTCCAGGGTCATGAACACTGAAGCTTTCTTT	CASSVSRVMNTEAFF
NA	few	TRBV7-2	15	TRBJ2-7	TGTGCCAGCAGCCGGGGCAGGGTAGTGCAAAACGAGCAGTACTTC	CASSRGRVVQNEQYF
NA	NA	TRBV9	14	TRBJ1-4	TGTGCCAGCAGCGTACAGGGAAGGAAAGAAAAACTGTTTTTT	CASSVQGRKEKLFF
NA	NA	TRBV18	14	TRBJ1-1	TGTGCCAGCTCACCGATTCACAGGAACACTGAAGCTTTCTTT	CASSPIHRNTEAFF
NA	many	TRBV12-3/TRBV12-4	16	TRBJ2-3	TGTGCCAGCAGTTTAGGGTCCAGGGATGGCACAGATACGCAGTATTTT	CASSLGSRDGTDTQYF
NA	few	TRBV4-3	15	TRBJ2-1	TGCGCCAGCAGCCAAGAGGGGGGCCGCTACAATGAGCAGTTCTTC	CASSQEGGRYNEQFF
NA	few	TRBV5-6	13	TRBJ2-2	TGTGCCAGCAGCCCCTTCGCCCCCGGGGAGCTGTTTTTT	CASSPFAPGELFF
TRBD2	few	TRBV5-1	16	TRBJ2-2	TGCGCCAGCAGCTTGGTCGGACTAGACGGTACCGGGGAGCTGTTTTTT	CASSLVGLDGTGELFF
NA	few	TRBV3-1	15	TRBJ1-5	TGTGCCAGCAGTCGGACGGTTGATAGCAATCAGCCCCAGCATTTT	CASSRTVDSNQPQHF
NA	few	TRBV12-5	15	TRBJ1-5	TGTGCTAGTGGTCCAGGGGACACACCCAATCAGCCCCAGCATTTT	CASGPGDTPNQPQHF
NA	NA	TRBV6-1	13	TRBJ1-1	TGTGCCAGCAGTGAAACCCTGGGGACTGAAGCTTTCTTT	CASSETLGTEAFF
TRBD1	NA	TRBV12-3/TRBV12-4	17	TRBJ1-2	TGTGCCAGCAGTGATATCCGTGGACAGGGTTCTAACTATGGCTACACCTTC	CASSDIRGQGSNYGYTF
TRBD1	NA	TRBV20-1	12	TRBJ2-5	TGCAGTGCTAGCCACAGGGGAGAGACCCAGTACTTC	CSASHRGETQYF
TRBD2	NA	TRBV19	14	TRBJ2-1	TGTGCCAGTAGTCCCCGCGGGGGGGCCTTTGAGCAGTTCTTC	CASSPRGGAFEQFF
NA	NA	TRBV4-1	17	TRBJ1-2	TGCGCCAGCAGCCAAGATTCCAGCCCCGCTATTAACTATGGCTACACCTTC	CASSQDSSPAINYGYTF
NA	few	TRBV6-2/TRBV6-3	11	TRBJ1-1	TGTGCCAGCAGTTACCTTGTTGAAGCTTTCTTT	CASSYLVEAFF
TRBD2	once	TRBV7-2	15	TRBJ2-7	TGTGCCAGCAGTTCTGGGGCGGGGGTGCCCTACGAGCAGTACTTC	CASSSGAGVPYEQYF
TRBD2	NA	TRBV9	16	TRBJ2-3	TGTGCCAGCAGCGCTAGCGGGAGGCCTAGCACAGATACGCAGTATTTT	CASSASGRPSTDTQYF
NA	few	TRBV11-1	13	TRBJ2-7	TGTGCCAGCAGCTTAGCGGTTTACTACGAGCAGTACTTC	CASSLAVYYEQYF
TRBD2	few	TRBV6-2/TRBV6-3	19	TRBJ2-5	TGTGCCAGCACTCTACTCCCGGGACTAGCGGGGTCGGGAGGAGAGACCCAGTACTTC	CASTLLPGLAGSGGETQYF
NA	few	TRBV7-9	15	TRBJ2-2	TGTGCCAGCAGCCCCAGGGGTTCGCACACCGGGGAGCTGTTTTTT	CASSPRGSHTGELFF
NA	few	TRBV20-1	14	TRBJ2-7	TGCAGTGGGGCGGGCAGCGGAAGCTCCTACGAGCAGTACTTC	CSGAGSGSSYEQYF
NA	NA	TRBV9	15	TRBJ2-1	TGTGCCAGCAGCGTAGGGGACTGGCGCTCGTATGAGCAGTTCTTC	CASSVGDWRSYEQFF
NA	many	TRBV7-8	16	TRBJ1-5	TGTGCCAGCAGCCCCCGAGTCGGGACAAAGGCCCAGTCCCAGCATTTT	CASSPRVGTKAQSQHF
NA	NA	TRBV7-3	15	TRBJ2-7	TGTGCCAGCAGCTTGGGGGTAGCGAAAGCCTACGAGCAGTACTTC	CASSLGVAKAYEQYF
TRBD1	NA	TRBV12-3/TRBV12-4	14	TRBJ2-7	TGTGCCAGCAGGGGGACAGGGACCCACTACGAGCAGTACTTC	CASRGTGTHYEQYF
TRBD2	NA	TRBV29-1	15	TRBJ2-5	TGCAGCGCCGAGACTAGCGGGGGGGCAGGGGAGACCCAGTACTTC	CSAETSGGAGETQYF
NA	many	TRBV12-3/TRBV12-4	11	TRBJ1-1	TGTGCCAGCAGTGTAAAGGGTGAAGCTTTCTTT	CASSVKGEAFF
TRBD2	NA	TRBV7-7	15	TRBJ2-5	TGTGCCAGCAGCCCGGTGGGCGGGAGTCGGGAGACCCAGTACTTC	CASSPVGGSRETQYF
NA	NA	TRBV7-2	13	TRBJ2-7	TGTGCCAGCAGCCGACGGGTCATGGCCGAGCAGTACTTC	CASSRRVMAEQYF
TRBD1	NA	TRBV5-1	15	TRBJ1-6	TGCGCCAGCAGCGGACAGGGGGCGACGGATTCACCCCTCCACTTT	CASSGQGATDSPLHF
NA	few	TRBV5-1	13	TRBJ1-2	TGCGCCAGCAGCTTGGGTCGGGCGGATGGCTACACCTTC	CASSLGRADGYTF
TRBD2	few	TRBV20-1	16	TRBJ2-1	TGCAGTGCTAGAGATTCAGGACTAGCGGGCAACAATGAGCAGTTCTTC	CSARDSGLAGNNEQFF
TRBD1	few	TRBV7-3	16	TRBJ2-3	TGTGCCAGCAGCTCCCGGGACAGGGTGGGTGATGATACGCAGTATTTT	CASSSRDRVGDDTQYF
NA	few	TRBV6-6	13	TRBJ2-1	TGTGCCAGCAGTCCCGGGACCCACAATGAGCAGTTCTTC	CASSPGTHNEQFF
TRBD1	few	TRBV18	16	TRBJ2-3	TGTGCCAGCTCGCGACGACCGGGACAGAGCACAGATACGCAGTATTTT	CASSRRPGQSTDTQYF
NA	many	TRBV20-1	14	TRBJ2-1	TGCAGTGCTAGGGGACGGTCCACCTACAATGAGCAGTTCTTC	CSARGRSTYNEQFF
NA	NA	TRBV5-1	15	TRBJ1-2	TGCGCCAGCAGCATAGACAGGCCTCTGTTATATGGCTACACCTTC	CASSIDRPLLYGYTF
NA	many	TRBV12-3/TRBV12-4	12	TRBJ1-4	TGTGCCAGCAGTTTCCTTAATGAAAAACTGTTTTTT	CASSFLNEKLFF
NA	NA	TRBV4-1	13	TRBJ2-7	TGCGCCAGCAGCCACAATCCCTCCTACGAGCAGTACTTC	CASSHNPSYEQYF
NA	once	TRBV20-1	13	TRBJ1-5	TGCAGTGCTAGGGGGGACCGATATCAGCCCCAGCATTTT	CSARGDRYQPQHF
NA	NA	TRBV20-1	13	TRBJ2-5	TGCAGTGCTGCGCTAGTCCGGGGGGAGACCCAGTACTTC	CSAALVRGETQYF
NA	few	TRBV29-1	14	TRBJ2-7	TGCAGCGTAAGAACCGGGAGTAATTCTGGGAAGCAGTACTTC	CSVRTGSNSGKQYF
NA	NA	TRBV9	14	TRBJ1-4	TGTGCCAGCAGCAGCCAGGCAACTAATGAAAAACTGTTTTTT	CASSSQATNEKLFF
TRBD1	NA	TRBV12-3/TRBV12-4	17	TRBJ1-5	TGTGCCAGCAGTTTAGGGAGACCGGACAGGGCCCTGGGGCCCCAGCATTTT	CASSLGRPDRALGPQHF
NA	few	TRBV7-2	14	TRBJ1-5	TGTGCCAGCAGCCCATGGGGGGGCGATCAGCCCCAGCATTTT	CASSPWGGDQPQHF
NA	NA	TRBV20-1	13	TRBJ1-2	TGCAGTGTCCCCCGTCCTGGGGAAGCAGGCTACACCTTC	CSVPRPGEAGYTF
NA	NA	TRBV3-1	16	TRBJ2-6	TGTGCCAGCAGCCGGAGCAGCAGCCCTGGGGCCAACGTCCTGACTTTC	CASSRSSSPGANVLTF